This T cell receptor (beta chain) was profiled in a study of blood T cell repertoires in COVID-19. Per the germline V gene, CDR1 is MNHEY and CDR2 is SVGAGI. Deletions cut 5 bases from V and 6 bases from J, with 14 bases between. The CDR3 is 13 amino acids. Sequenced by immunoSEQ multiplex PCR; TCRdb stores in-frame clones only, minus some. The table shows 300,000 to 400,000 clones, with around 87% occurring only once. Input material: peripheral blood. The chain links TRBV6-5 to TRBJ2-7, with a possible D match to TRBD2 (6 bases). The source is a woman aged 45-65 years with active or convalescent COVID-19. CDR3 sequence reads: CASSLNGGSEQYF. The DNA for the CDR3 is TGTGCCAGCAGTCTAAATGGGGGGTCCGAGCAGTACTTC.